This T cell receptor beta chain was recovered during a study of CD8 T cells in ankylosing spondylitis. Findings and limits, study-wide: Peripheral blood samples showed relatively rare disease-linked clones, and these clones were CD8+. Past studies reported some motif variants in reactive arthritis synovial fluid and blood. Ankylosing spondylitis blood appeared to carry a characteristic TCR beta motif of roughly eight highly homologous variants. Reports say disease-linked clones showed up significantly more in matched ankylosing spondylitis synovial fluid.

Researchers built TCR beta libraries using quantitative 5'-RACE with molecular barcodes. MiXCR, applied by TCRdb to the 5' RACE reads, yields one record per CDR3 protein. The table records approximately 220,000 distinct CDR3 sequences, approximately 16% of them present only once. V shed 0 bases and J 8 bases; nucleotides not matched to a gene: 5. This CDR3 has 14 residues. Germline lookup yields CDR1 LGHNA and CDR2 YSLEER. Concerning this clonotype: Its antigen is as yet unknown.

This rearrangement joins TRBV4-3 to TRBJ1-2, with TRBD1 matching over 8 bases. The clonotype originates from a male donor with ankylosing spondylitis. The sequencing input was blood, either unsorted or a sorted T cell fraction (not recorded which). The CDR3 protein is CASSQDRTGNGYTF. CDR3 bases: TGCGCCAGCAGCCAAGATCGGACAGGGAACGGCTACACCTTC.